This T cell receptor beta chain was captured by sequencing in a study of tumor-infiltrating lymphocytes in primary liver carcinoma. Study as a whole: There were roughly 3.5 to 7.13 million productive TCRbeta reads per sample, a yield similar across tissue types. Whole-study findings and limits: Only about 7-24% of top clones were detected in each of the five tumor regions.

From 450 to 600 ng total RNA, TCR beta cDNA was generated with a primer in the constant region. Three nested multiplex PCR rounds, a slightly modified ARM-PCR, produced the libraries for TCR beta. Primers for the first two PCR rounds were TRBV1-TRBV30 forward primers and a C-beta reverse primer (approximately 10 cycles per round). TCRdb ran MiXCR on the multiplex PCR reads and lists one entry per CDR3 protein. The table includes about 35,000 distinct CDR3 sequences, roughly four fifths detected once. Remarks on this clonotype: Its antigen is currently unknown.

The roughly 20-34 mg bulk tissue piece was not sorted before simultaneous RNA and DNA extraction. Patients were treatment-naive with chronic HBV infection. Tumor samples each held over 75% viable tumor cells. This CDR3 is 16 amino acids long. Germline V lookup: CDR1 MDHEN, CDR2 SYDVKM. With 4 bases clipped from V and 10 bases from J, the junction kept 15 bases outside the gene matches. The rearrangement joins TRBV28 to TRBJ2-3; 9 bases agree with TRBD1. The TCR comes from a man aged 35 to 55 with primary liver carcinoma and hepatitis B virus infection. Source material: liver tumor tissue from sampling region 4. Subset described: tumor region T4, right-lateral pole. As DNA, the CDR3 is TGTGCCAGCAGTTCATCCCGGAGACAGGGGGGGAGGGCGCAGTATTTT. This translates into CASSSSRRQGGRAQYF.